This TCR beta chain is drawn from a study of post-analysis software for immune sequencing data. Study-level background: The patients showed relapsing-remitting, secondary progressive and progressive-relapsing multiple sclerosis courses.

CDR3 size: 17 residues. Per the germline V gene, CDR1 is SGDLS and CDR2 is YYNGEE. V lost 2 bases, J lost 3 bases, and 15 bases lay in between. With regard to this clonotype: The target antigen is unknown.

Overall study results and limits: Significantly lower normalized Chao1 diversity was found in patients with multiple sclerosis relative to controls. Five TRBV segments, TRBV5-6, TRBV5-1 and TRBV20-1 among them, were found more frequent in patients than controls. The authors found that F measure strongly co-clustered same-batch samples.

The TCR beta cDNA libraries contained unique molecular identifiers. TCRdb re-analysed the PCR reads in MiXCR, keeping a single row per CDR3 protein. The sample carries about 800,000 distinct CDR3 sequences, roughly 29% recorded once. Sample: blood. This chain uses TRBV9 with TRBJ1-6; maybe TRBD1 (5 bases). The clonotype was recovered from a girl aged 10-17 years with multiple sclerosis. Here the CDR3 reads CASSVRPGPSYNSPLHF. CDR3 DNA sequence: TGTGCCAGCAGCGTCCGTCCGGGACCGAGCTATAATTCACCCCTCCACTTT. Drawing the rest from reference TRBV9 and TRBJ1-6, the complete variable domain is DSGVTQTPKHLITATGQRVTLRCSPRSGDLSVYWYQQSLDQGLQFLIQYYNGEERAKGNILERFSAQQFPDLHSELNLSSLELGDSALYFCASSVRPGPSYNSPLHFGNGTRLTVT.